This is a list of T cell receptor beta chains from one sample in a study of T cells in Graves' hyperthyroidism and ophthalmopathy. TCRdb processed the multiplex PCR reads anew with MiXCR; each CDR3 protein has one entry. The data hold 130,000 or so distinct CDR3 sequences, with roughly 23% observed a single time. Sample: blood. The origin of the receptors is a woman aged 45-60 years with Graves' hyperthyroidism that later progressed to Graves' ophthalmopathy. CDR3s leave out the opening cysteine and the closing phenylalanine or tryptophan. The D gene is left open where the match is weak.

CDR3,J,D,V
ASRRSGKENEQF,TRBJ2-1,TRBD2,TRBV28
ASLGGGFTEAF,TRBJ1-1,.,TRBV3-1
ASTWTPGSYGYT,TRBJ1-2,.,TRBV5-5
ASSFPPPRLASGRESTDTQY,TRBJ2-3,TRBD2,TRBV27
ASSPRVADTQY,TRBJ2-3,.,TRBV4-2
ASSHNRARGLF,TRBJ2-2,.,TRBV14
ASSLDRPTDTQY,TRBJ2-3,.,TRBV11-2
ASSLQGTSNYNEQF,TRBJ2-1,.,TRBV7-2
SARPPTASYGYT,TRBJ1-2,.,TRBV20-1
ASSASGAIGGYT,TRBJ1-2,.,TRBV6-1
ASSPGAQLSKETQY,TRBJ2-5,.,TRBV5-1
SVDYLGNTEAF,TRBJ1-1,.,TRBV29-1
SVCLLDNQQF,TRBJ2-1,.,TRBV29-1
ASRGPDTGELF,TRBJ2-2,.,TRBV2
ASSVSGTGGREQY,TRBJ2-7,TRBD1,TRBV5-1
ASSFWQRNTEAF,TRBJ1-1,.,TRBV12-3/TRBV12-4
ASSFTGTVSEQY,TRBJ2-7,TRBD1,TRBV7-2
AWKSDRALRAKNIQY,TRBJ2-4,TRBD1,TRBV30
ASSRLAGGASTQY,TRBJ2-3,TRBD2,TRBV9
ASSPYRENEGTQY,TRBJ2-5,.,TRBV12-3/TRBV12-4
ASSVSGTGNTIY,TRBJ1-3,.,TRBV5-1
ASSESGRDYNEQF,TRBJ2-1,TRBD2,TRBV9
ASSQIGRVSGYT,TRBJ1-2,.,TRBV3-1
SGAGLAGGFPGELF,TRBJ2-2,TRBD2,TRBV29-1
ASSLRGLAGYT,TRBJ1-2,.,TRBV7-9
ASSQDPPDRGNYGYT,TRBJ1-2,TRBD1,TRBV4-1
ASSLGRGNQPQH,TRBJ1-5,.,TRBV7-2
SAPPRDYIYNEQF,TRBJ2-1,TRBD2,TRBV20-1
ASSFVKDSSYEQY,TRBJ2-7,.,TRBV27
ASGRGDRGNTEAF,TRBJ1-1,TRBD1,TRBV3-1
ASSDLGPIVDQPQH,TRBJ1-5,.,TRBV10-2
ATGTGFGYQPQH,TRBJ1-5,TRBD1,TRBV24-1
ASSLLDLYGYT,TRBJ1-2,.,TRBV12-3/TRBV12-4
ASSLVASSGELF,TRBJ2-2,.,TRBV11-2
ASSAPGLAGVNEQF,TRBJ2-1,TRBD2,TRBV5-1
ASSHRDPTDTQY,TRBJ2-3,.,TRBV6-2/TRBV6-3
ASTDQGREQY,TRBJ2-7,.,TRBV19
ASSFEGKGVDTEAF,TRBJ1-1,.,TRBV28
ASPPPQGRNTEAF,TRBJ1-1,.,TRBV28
ASSGGQYTEAF,TRBJ1-1,TRBD1,TRBV2
ASSLNGGGLSSYEQY,TRBJ2-7,TRBD2,TRBV11-2
ASSQVGNTGELF,TRBJ2-2,.,TRBV4-1
SVHTWTPSVQF,TRBJ2-1,.,TRBV20-1
ASNTLAGELF,TRBJ2-2,.,TRBV19
ASRTSGIAKNIQY,TRBJ2-4,TRBD2,TRBV28
ASSLGIAGGSYNEQF,TRBJ2-1,TRBD2,TRBV11-3
ATSDPGQAPEKLF,TRBJ1-4,TRBD1,TRBV24-1
ASSVGTAQAF,TRBJ1-1,TRBD1,TRBV28
ASSAEGRFLEKLF,TRBJ1-4,.,TRBV7-9
ASSQGQTLNTEAF,TRBJ1-1,.,TRBV3-1
SATDRTAGNTIY,TRBJ1-3,.,TRBV20-1
SARPRPMVGEKLF,TRBJ1-4,.,TRBV20-1
ASSLAASGYT,TRBJ1-2,.,TRBV5-1
ASSAPGQASQETQY,TRBJ2-5,TRBD1,TRBV28